This entry is about one T cell receptor (beta chain). What it binds is not known. The germline V gene encodes CDR1 SGHNT and CDR2 YYREEE (reference sequence). Unmatched junction bases numbered 3, after V lost 2 bases and J lost 6 bases. The CDR3 covers 13 residues. Sequencing used immunoSEQ multiplex PCR; TCRdb keeps in-frame clones, though not all of them. Among about 88,000 clones listed, more than 80% were seen once. This sample stems from a study of Tregs in tolerant kidney transplant recipients. General observations from the study: Findings come from small patient numbers and require larger validation.

The chain combines TRBV5-4 with TRBJ2-7; 9 bases fit TRBD1. The sequence came from a human donor in good health. Sequenced input: CD8+ T cells from blood. The CDR3 loop reads CASSFWTGAEQYF. DNA for the CDR3: TGTGCCAGCAGCTTCTGGACAGGGGCCGAGCAGTACTTC.